The 10 T cell receptor beta chains below all came from one sample that was sequenced in a study of cytomegalovirus exposure and HLA in healthy donors. Both 60 Vbeta primers and 13 Jbeta primers went into the PCR. Sequenced by immunoSEQ multiplex PCR; TCRdb stores in-frame clones only, minus some. The data hold about 150,000 clones, with approximately 70% observed a single time. Sequencing input: PBMCs. These receptors came from a human donor in good health.

V is TRBV29-1 and J is TRBJ1-5; TRBD1 might be the D (5 bases). CDR3 size: 16 residues. Trimming shortened V by 6 bases and J by 1 base, and 19 bases separated the two germline ends. The germline V gene encodes CDR1 SQVTM and CDR2 ANQGSEA. Here the CDR3 reads CSVRAGRQGSNQPQHF. The CDR3 nucleotides are TGCAGCGTCCGAGCGGGAAGGCAGGGAAGCAATCAGCCCCAGCATTTT.

The chain has TRBV28 and TRBJ2-5; the D gene is possibly TRBD1 (5 bases). CDR3 length: 15 amino acids. Trimming stripped 5 bases from V and 1 base from J, with 14 bases between. Germline V gene data show CDR1 as MDHEN and CDR2 as SYDVKM. CDR3: CASSPTTGFQETQYF. The CDR3 DNA is TGTGCCAGCAGTCCTACCACAGGATTCCAAGAGACCCAGTACTTC.

This clone has just a few counts. This rearrangement joins TRBV7-9 to TRBJ1-1; D is unclear. CDR3 size: 14 residues. Germline V CDR1 and CDR2: SEHNR, FQNEAQ (reference sequence). V was shortened by 4 bases and J by 1 base, with 10 bases between the two germline ends. The CDR3 here is CASSWVRKNTEAFF. CDR3 sequence (DNA): TGTGCCAGCAGCTGGGTCAGGAAGAACACTGAAGCTTTCTTT.

This chain links TRBV6-5 with TRBJ2-3; 8 bases align to TRBD2. The CDR3 loop spans 15 amino acids. Germline V lookup: CDR1 MNHEY, CDR2 SVGAGI. V lost 2 bases to trimming and J lost 1 base; unmatched junction nucleotides: 2. The CDR3 nucleotides are TGTGCCAGCAGTTACCAGCGGGGGCGCACAGATACGCAGTATTTT. Amino acids: CASSYQRGRTDTQYF.

V and J are TRBV7-2 and TRBJ1-2, with D uncertain. The CDR3 is 13 amino acids. The V and J ends lost 3 bases and 4 bases respectively, with 9 bases between them. The germline V gene encodes CDR1 SGHTA and CDR2 FQGNSA. CDR3 amino acids: CASSLPGRYGYTF. CDR3 DNA sequence: TGTGCCAGCAGCTTGCCAGGCCGCTATGGCTACACCTTC.

The rearrangement joins TRBV28 to TRBJ2-1, with 11 bases identical to TRBD2. V shed 6 bases, J shed 4 bases, and the junction held 5 bases outside the gene matches. This CDR3 has 15 amino acids. From germline, CDR1 is MDHEN and CDR2 SYDVKM. The CDR3 protein is CASRLTSGEYNEQFF. CDR3 nucleotide sequence: TGTGCCAGCAGGCTGACTAGCGGGGAATACAATGAGCAGTTCTTC.

The rearrangement uses TRBV5-4 and TRBJ2-3; a possible D gene is TRBD2 (7 bases). The V gene's germline CDR1 is SGHNT and CDR2 YYREEE (reference sequence). Trimming shortened V by 0 bases and J by 3 bases, and 11 bases separated the two germline ends. The CDR3 has 15 residues. The CDR3 sequence is CASSLAGGATDTQYF. The DNA of the CDR3 is TGTGCCAGCAGCTTGGCGGGGGGCGCAACAGATACGCAGTATTTT.

The chain recombines TRBV19 with TRBJ2-7; TRBD2 agrees at 14 bases. Germline V gene sequence: CDR1 LNHDA, CDR2 SQIVND (reference sequence). J lost 7 bases, V lost 5 bases, and 7 bases had no gene match. The CDR3 has 15 residues. CDR3 in amino acids: CASSAGTSGRQEQYF. CDR3 nucleotide sequence: TGTGCCAGTAGTGCGGGGACTAGCGGGAGACAGGAGCAGTACTTC.

This sequence joins TRBV5-4 and TRBJ2-2; tentative D call: TRBD1 (5 bases). Looked up from germline, CDR1 is SGHNT and CDR2 is YYREEE (reference sequence). The CDR3 spans 14 residues. V was clipped by 4 bases and J by 1 base, with 8 bases between them. The CDR3: CASSPRGNTGELFF. The CDR3 DNA sequence: TGTGCCAGCAGCCCTAGGGGGAACACCGGGGAGCTGTTTTTT.

V and J are TRBV18 and TRBJ2-3, with a tentative D call TRBD2 (5 bases). Germline loops: CDR1 KGHSH, CDR2 LQKENI. Trimming took 3 bases from V and 3 from J, leaving 10 bases between them. CDR3 length: 14 residues. In nucleotides, the CDR3 is TGTGCCAGCTCACCCCAGAGGGCAACAGATACGCAGTATTTT. Encoded protein: CASSPQRATDTQYF.